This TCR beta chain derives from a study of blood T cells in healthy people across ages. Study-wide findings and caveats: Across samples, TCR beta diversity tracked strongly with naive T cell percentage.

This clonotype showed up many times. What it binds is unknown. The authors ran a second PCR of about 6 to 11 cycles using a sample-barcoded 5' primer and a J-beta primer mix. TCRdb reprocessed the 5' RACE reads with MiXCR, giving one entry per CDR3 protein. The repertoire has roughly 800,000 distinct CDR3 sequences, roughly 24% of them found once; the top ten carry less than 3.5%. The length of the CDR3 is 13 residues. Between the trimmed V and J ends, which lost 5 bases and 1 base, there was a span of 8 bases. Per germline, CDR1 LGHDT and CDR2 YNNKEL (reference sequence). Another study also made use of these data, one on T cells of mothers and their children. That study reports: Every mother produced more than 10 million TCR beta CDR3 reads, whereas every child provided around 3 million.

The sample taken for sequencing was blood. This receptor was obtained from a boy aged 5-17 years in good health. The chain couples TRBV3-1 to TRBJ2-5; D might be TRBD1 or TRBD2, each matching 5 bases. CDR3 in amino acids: CASSGTLQETQYF. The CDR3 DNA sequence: TGTGCCAGCAGCGGGACGCTCCAAGAGACCCAGTACTTC.